The text below deals with one T cell receptor (beta chain). Original analysis: Reference gene primer amplification gave estimated nucleated cell counts. Generated by immunoSEQ multiplex PCR, the TCRdb table keeps only in-frame clones and is missing some. V, J and clone size are taken as reported in that table, and D and trimming were inferred from the DNA itself. The profile shows 250,000 to 300,000 clones, 85% to 90% of them singletons. The source of the sample is a study of blood T cell repertoires in COVID-19. Study-wide context: In each case, the material was cDNA or gDNA derived from T cells, B-cell-depleted T cells, or PBMCs.

Patients of the Seattle cohort, enrolled during active infection, were followed longitudinally. The CDR3 consists of 12 residues. Germline assignment: CDR1 MGHDK and CDR2 SYGVNS. Deletions cut 6 bases from V and 2 bases from J, with 7 bases between. This receptor was taken from a woman aged 30 to 39 with COVID-19, enrolled during active disease. This chain joins TRBV25-1 and TRBJ1-1; the D is unclear. The sequencing sample was made of peripheral blood. This CDR3 is CASREQNTEAFF. The CDR3 region has the DNA TGTGCCAGCAGGGAGCAAAACACTGAAGCTTTCTTT. The full variable domain, rest sourced from reference TRBV25-1 and TRBJ1-1, is EADIYQTPRYLVIGTGKKITLECSQTMGHDKMYWYQQDPGMELHLIHYSYGVNSTEKGDLSSESTVSRIRTEHFPLTLESARPSHTSQYLCASREQNTEAFFGQGTRLTVV.